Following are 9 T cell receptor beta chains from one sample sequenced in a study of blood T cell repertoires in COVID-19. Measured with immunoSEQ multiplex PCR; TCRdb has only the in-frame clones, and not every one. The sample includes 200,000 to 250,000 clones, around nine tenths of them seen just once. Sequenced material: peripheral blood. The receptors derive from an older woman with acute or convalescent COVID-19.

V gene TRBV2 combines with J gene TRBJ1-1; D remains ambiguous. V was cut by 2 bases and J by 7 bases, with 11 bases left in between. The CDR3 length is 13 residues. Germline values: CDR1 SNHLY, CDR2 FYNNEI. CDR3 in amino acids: CASSERPSGEAFF. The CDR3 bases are TGTGCCAGCAGTGAACGTCCGTCGGGTGAAGCTTTCTTT.

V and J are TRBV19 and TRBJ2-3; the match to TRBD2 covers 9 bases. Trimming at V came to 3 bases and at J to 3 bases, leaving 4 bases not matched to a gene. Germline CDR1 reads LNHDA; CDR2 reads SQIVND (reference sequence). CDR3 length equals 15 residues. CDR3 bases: TGTGCCAGTAGTATTAGCGGGAGTAGGACAGATACGCAGTATTTT. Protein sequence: CASSISGSRTDTQYF.

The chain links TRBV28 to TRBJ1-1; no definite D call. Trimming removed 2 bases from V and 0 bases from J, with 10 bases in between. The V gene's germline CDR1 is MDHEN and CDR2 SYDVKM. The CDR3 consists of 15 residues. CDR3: CASSLTGRVNTEAFF. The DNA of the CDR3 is TGTGCCAGCAGTTTAACCGGGAGAGTGAACACTGAAGCTTTCTTT.

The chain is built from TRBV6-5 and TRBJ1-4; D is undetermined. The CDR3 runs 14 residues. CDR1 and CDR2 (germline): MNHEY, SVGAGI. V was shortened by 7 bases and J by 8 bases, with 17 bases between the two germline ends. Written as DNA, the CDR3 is TGTGCCAGCACCGTAGGAGGTTTTGGGGAAAAACTGTTTTTT. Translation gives CASTVGGFGEKLFF.

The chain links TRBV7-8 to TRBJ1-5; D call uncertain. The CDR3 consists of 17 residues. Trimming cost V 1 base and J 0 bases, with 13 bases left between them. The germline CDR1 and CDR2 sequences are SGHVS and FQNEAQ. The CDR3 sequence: CASSLDSGQHSNQPQHF. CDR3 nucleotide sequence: TGTGCCAGCAGCTTAGATAGTGGGCAGCATAGCAATCAGCCCCAGCATTTT. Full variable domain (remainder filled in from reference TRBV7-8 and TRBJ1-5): GAGVSQSPRYKVAKRGQDVALRCDPISGHVSLFWYQQALGQGPEFLTYFQNEAQLDKSGLPSDRFFAERPEGSVSTLKIQRTQQEDSAVYLCASSLDSGQHSNQPQHFGDGTRLSIL.

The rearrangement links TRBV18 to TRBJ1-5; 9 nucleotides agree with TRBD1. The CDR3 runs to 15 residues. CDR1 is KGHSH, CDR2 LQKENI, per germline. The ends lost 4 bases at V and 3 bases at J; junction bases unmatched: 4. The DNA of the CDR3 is TGTGCCAGCTCACTAGGGACAGGGTTCAATCAGCCCCAGCATTTT. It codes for CASSLGTGFNQPQHF.

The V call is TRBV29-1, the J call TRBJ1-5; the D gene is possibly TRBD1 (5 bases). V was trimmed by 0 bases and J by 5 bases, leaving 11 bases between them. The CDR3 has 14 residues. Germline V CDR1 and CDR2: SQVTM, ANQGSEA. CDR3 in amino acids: CSVEEGGSDQPQHF. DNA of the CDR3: TGCAGCGTTGAAGAGGGGGGTAGTGATCAGCCCCAGCATTTT.

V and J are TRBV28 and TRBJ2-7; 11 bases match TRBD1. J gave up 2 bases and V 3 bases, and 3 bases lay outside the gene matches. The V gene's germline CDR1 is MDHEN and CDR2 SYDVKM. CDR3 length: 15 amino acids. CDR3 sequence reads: CASSLGDRGAYEQYF. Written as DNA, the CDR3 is TGTGCCAGCAGTTTGGGGGACAGGGGGGCCTACGAGCAGTACTTC.

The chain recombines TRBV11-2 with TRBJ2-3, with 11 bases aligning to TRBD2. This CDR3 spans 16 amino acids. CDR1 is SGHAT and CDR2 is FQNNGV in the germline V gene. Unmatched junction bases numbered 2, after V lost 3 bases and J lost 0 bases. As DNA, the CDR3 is TGTGCCAGCAGCTTGGGACTAGCGGTTAGCACAGATACGCAGTATTTT. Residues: CASSLGLAVSTDTQYF.